The present TCR beta chain was sequenced within a study of pediatric ulcerative colitis. Samples were sequenced at Survey level, maximum 500,000 reads. The repertoire was sequenced with immunoSEQ multiplex PCR; TCRdb's copy has only in-frame clones and lacks some. The sample lists 30,000 to 45,000 clones, around 73% occurring once. The CDR3 is made up of 12 amino acids. Germline V gene lookup returns CDR1 SGHTA and CDR2 FQGNSA. Trimming removed 2 bases at V and 5 bases at J, with 7 bases between. The rectum was sampled with one to two pinch biopsies at colonoscopy. V and J are TRBV7-2 and TRBJ2-7; D possibly corresponds to TRBD2 (5 bases). The sample consisted of gut tissue. This TCR derives from a boy aged 5-17 years with moderate ulcerative colitis. The CDR3, as DNA: TGTGCCAGCAGCTTAATGAGGGACGAGCAGTACTTC. Its protein product is CASSLMRDEQYF.